This T cell receptor (beta chain) was captured by sequencing in a study of T cell repertoires in cytomegalovirus infection. In the study overall: Use of recently identified HLA-C-restricted and well-studied HLA-B-restricted CMV epitopes was part of the study. Both CMV infection and a matching HLA type were indicated by public TCR beta signatures. Study-wide points: In two of eight donors, the top clonotype was HLA-C-restricted CMV-specific. Cumulative public TCR beta family frequency identified carriers of CMV plus the relevant HLA.

The CDR3 sequence is 11 residues long. CDR1 and CDR2 (germline): SEHNR, FQNEAQ (reference sequence). Deletions cut 7 bases from V and 8 bases from J, with 9 bases between. TCRdb reanalysed the reads using MiXCR and keeps one entry per CDR3 protein. The profile shows roughly 100,000 distinct CDR3 sequences, under 45% of them singletons. Comment on this clonotype: What it binds is unknown.

The receptor comes from a human donor in good health (CMV status not recorded). Some clones in this sample may be carry-over from other donors' samples. The J gene is TRBJ1-3, the V gene TRBV7-9; D is undetermined. The input for sequencing was CD8+ T cells from cultured PBMCs, taken from culture after CMV antigen stimulation. The CDR3 region has the DNA TGTGCCAGCAAACCCCGGGACACCATATATTTT. It yields the protein CASKPRDTIYF.